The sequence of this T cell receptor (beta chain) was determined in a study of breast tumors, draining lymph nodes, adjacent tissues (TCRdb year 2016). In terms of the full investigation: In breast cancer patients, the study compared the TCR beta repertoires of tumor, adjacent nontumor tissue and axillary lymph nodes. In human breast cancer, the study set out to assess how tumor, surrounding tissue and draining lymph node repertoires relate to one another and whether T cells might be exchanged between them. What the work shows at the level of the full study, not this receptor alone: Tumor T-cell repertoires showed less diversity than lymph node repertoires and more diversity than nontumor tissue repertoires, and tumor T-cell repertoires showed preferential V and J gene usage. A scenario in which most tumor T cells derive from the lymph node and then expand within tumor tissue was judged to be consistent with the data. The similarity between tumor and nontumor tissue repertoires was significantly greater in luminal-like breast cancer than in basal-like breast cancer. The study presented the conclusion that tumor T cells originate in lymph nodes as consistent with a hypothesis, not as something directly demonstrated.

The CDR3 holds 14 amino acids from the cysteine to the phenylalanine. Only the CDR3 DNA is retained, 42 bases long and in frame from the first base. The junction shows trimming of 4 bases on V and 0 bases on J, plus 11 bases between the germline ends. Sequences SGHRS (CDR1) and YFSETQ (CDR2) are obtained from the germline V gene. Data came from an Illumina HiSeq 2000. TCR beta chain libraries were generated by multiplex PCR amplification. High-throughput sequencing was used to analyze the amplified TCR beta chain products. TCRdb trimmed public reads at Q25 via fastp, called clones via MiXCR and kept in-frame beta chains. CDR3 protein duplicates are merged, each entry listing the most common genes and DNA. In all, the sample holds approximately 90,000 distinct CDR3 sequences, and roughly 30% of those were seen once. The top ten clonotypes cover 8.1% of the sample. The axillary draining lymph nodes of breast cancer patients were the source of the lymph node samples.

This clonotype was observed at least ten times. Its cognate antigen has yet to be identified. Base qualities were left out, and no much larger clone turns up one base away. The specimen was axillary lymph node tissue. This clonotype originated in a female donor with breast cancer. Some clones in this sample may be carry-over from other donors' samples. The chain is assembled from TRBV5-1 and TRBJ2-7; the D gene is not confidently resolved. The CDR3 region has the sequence CASSPAPSSYEQYF. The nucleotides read TGCGCCAGCAGCCCGGCCCCTAGCTCCTACGAGCAGTACTTC. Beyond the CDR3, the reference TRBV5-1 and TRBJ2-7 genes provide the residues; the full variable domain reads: KAGVTQTPRYLIKTRGQQVTLSCSPISGHRSVSWYQQTPGQGLQFLFEYFSETQRNKGNFPGRFSGRQFSNSRSEMNVSTLELGDSALYLCASSPAPSSYEQYFGPGTRLTVT.